This record looks at one TCR beta chain sequence and its context. Its antigen remains unknown. This record comes from a study of radiotherapy plus CTLA-4 blockade in lung cancer. TCRdb's copy holds only in-frame clones and misses some; the assay was immunoSEQ multiplex PCR. The table shows about 43,000 clones, with roughly 67% occurring only once. Study-wide findings and caveats: Best predicting response, reportedly, were early blood T cell clone dynamics, with interferon-beta. Peripheral blood showed expansion of tumor-derived TCR clones after radiotherapy and ipilimumab.

The sequence was collected from a human donor with non-small cell lung cancer who had a partial response to radiotherapy plus ipilimumab. The sequences come from peripheral blood, collected from a patient treated with radiotherapy plus ipilimumab.

CDR3 sequence (DNA): TGCAGCGTTGTTCCTAAGGGGGCAGTCTATGGCTACACCTTC. It encodes CSVVPKGAVYGYTF. This chain uses TRBV29-1 with TRBJ1-2; 7 bases agree with TRBD1. The CDR3 sequence is 14 residues long. Trimming cost V 4 bases and J 4 bases; bases outside gene matches: 9. Germline values: CDR1 SQVTM, CDR2 ANQGSEA. Combining the CDR3 with reference TRBV29-1 and TRBJ1-2 gives the whole variable domain SAVISQKPSRDICQRGTSLTIQCQVDSQVTMMFWYRQQPGQSLTLIATANQGSEATYESGFVIDKFPISRPNLTFSTLTVSNMSPEDSSIYLCSVVPKGAVYGYTFGSGTRLTVV.